These T cell receptor beta chains were read from a single sample in a study of OX40 agonist ivuxolimab in advanced cancers. Clones were read by immunoSEQ multiplex PCR, and TCRdb kept only the in-frame ones, dropping some. The sample yields tens of thousands of clones, 80% to 90% seen once. The sequences come from CD4+ or CD8+ T cells sorted from blood, collected in a trial of the OX40 agonist ivuxolimab. Source of these receptors: an adult with an advanced solid tumor such as melanoma, head and neck, liver or kidney cancer. Each CDR3 is given with its conserved first and last residue. Each record gives: clone size, J gene, CDR3 length, V gene, D gene, CDR3 protein, CDR3 DNA. D genes are given only for firm matches. Part of the rows lack a size; the others show once, few, many or a class for expanded clones.

clone_size: -
j_call: TRBJ2-5
cdr3_length: 16
v_call: TRBV15
d_call: TRBD1
cdr3_aa: CATSRAIGQGQETQYF
cdr3_nt: TGTGCCACCAGCAGAGCTATCGGACAGGGTCAAGAGACCCAGTACTTC

clone_size: -
j_call: TRBJ2-5
cdr3_length: 12
v_call: TRBV28
d_call: -
cdr3_aa: CASSLFMKTQYF
cdr3_nt: TGTGCCAGCAGTTTATTTATGAAGACCCAGTACTTC

clone_size: -
j_call: TRBJ2-7
cdr3_length: 14
v_call: TRBV18
d_call: -
cdr3_aa: CASSLHPHSYEQYF
cdr3_nt: TGTGCCAGCTCACTCCACCCTCATTCCTACGAGCAGTACTTC

clone_size: few
j_call: TRBJ1-4
cdr3_length: 12
v_call: TRBV28
d_call: -
cdr3_aa: CASSLYLEKLFF
cdr3_nt: TGTGCCAGCAGTTTATACCTAGAAAAACTGTTTTTT

clone_size: once
j_call: TRBJ1-5
cdr3_length: 18
v_call: TRBV2
d_call: -
cdr3_aa: CASSHTFNLSYSNQPQHF
cdr3_nt: TGTGCCAGCAGTCACACCTTTAATCTGTCGTATAGCAATCAGCCCCAGCATTTT

clone_size: -
j_call: TRBJ1-1
cdr3_length: 13
v_call: TRBV27
d_call: -
cdr3_aa: CASSLEGVSEAFF
cdr3_nt: TGTGCCAGCAGTTTGGAAGGAGTATCTGAAGCTTTCTTT

clone_size: -
j_call: TRBJ2-7
cdr3_length: 14
v_call: TRBV6-5
d_call: -
cdr3_aa: CASSYSRRAGEQYF
cdr3_nt: TGTGCCAGCAGTTACTCGAGAAGGGCTGGGGAGCAGTACTTC

clone_size: -
j_call: TRBJ2-6
cdr3_length: 15
v_call: TRBV28
d_call: -
cdr3_aa: CASSLSGTGANVLTF
cdr3_nt: TGTGCCAGCAGTTTATCAGGGACTGGGGCCAACGTCCTGACTTTC

clone_size: -
j_call: TRBJ2-2
cdr3_length: 15
v_call: TRBV7-3
d_call: -
cdr3_aa: CASSLAGANTGELFF
cdr3_nt: TGTGCCAGCAGCTTAGCCGGTGCGAACACCGGGGAGCTGTTTTTT

clone_size: -
j_call: TRBJ1-1
cdr3_length: 11
v_call: TRBV28
d_call: -
cdr3_aa: CASSLAVEAFF
cdr3_nt: TGTGCCAGCAGTTTAGCGGTCGAAGCTTTCTTT

clone_size: -
j_call: TRBJ1-1
cdr3_length: 17
v_call: TRBV18
d_call: TRBD1
cdr3_aa: CASSPLRTGGSDTEAFF
cdr3_nt: TGTGCCAGCTCACCACTTCGGACAGGGGGCTCAGACACTGAAGCTTTCTTT

clone_size: -
j_call: TRBJ2-2
cdr3_length: 12
v_call: TRBV6-1
d_call: -
cdr3_aa: CASTLGTGELFF
cdr3_nt: TGTGCCAGCACCTTAGGGACCGGGGAGCTGTTTTTT

clone_size: -
j_call: TRBJ1-5
cdr3_length: 16
v_call: TRBV10-3
d_call: -
cdr3_aa: CAISPGEGMSNQPQHF
cdr3_nt: TGTGCCATCAGTCCTGGCGAGGGTATGAGCAATCAGCCCCAGCATTTT

clone_size: -
j_call: TRBJ2-1
cdr3_length: 13
v_call: TRBV7-9
d_call: -
cdr3_aa: CAVRGLAYNEQFF
cdr3_nt: TGTGCCGTAAGGGGCCTCGCCTACAATGAGCAGTTCTTC

clone_size: -
j_call: TRBJ2-5
cdr3_length: 13
v_call: TRBV30
d_call: -
cdr3_aa: CAWSGEGAETQYF
cdr3_nt: TGTGCCTGGAGTGGTGAGGGAGCGGAGACCCAGTACTTC

clone_size: once
j_call: TRBJ2-5
cdr3_length: 13
v_call: TRBV28
d_call: -
cdr3_aa: CASSSDRQETQYF
cdr3_nt: TGTGCCAGCAGTTCCGACAGACAAGAGACCCAGTACTTC

clone_size: -
j_call: TRBJ1-2
cdr3_length: 12
v_call: TRBV30
d_call: TRBD1
cdr3_aa: CAWSTGGDGYTF
cdr3_nt: TGTGCCTGGAGTACAGGGGGTGATGGCTACACCTTC

clone_size: -
j_call: TRBJ2-5
cdr3_length: 13
v_call: TRBV6-6
d_call: -
cdr3_aa: CASSYNLGGTQYF
cdr3_nt: TGTGCCAGCAGTTACAATCTGGGGGGGACCCAGTACTTC

clone_size: -
j_call: TRBJ2-7
cdr3_length: 15
v_call: TRBV19
d_call: -
cdr3_aa: CASSYRDGSSYEQYF
cdr3_nt: TGTGCCAGTAGTTATAGGGACGGGAGCTCCTACGAGCAGTACTTC

clone_size: -
j_call: TRBJ1-5
cdr3_length: 19
v_call: TRBV6-1
d_call: TRBD1
cdr3_aa: CASSASGTGGHYSNQPQHF
cdr3_nt: TGTGCCAGCAGTGCTTCAGGGACAGGGGGCCACTATAGCAATCAGCCCCAGCATTTT

clone_size: -
j_call: TRBJ1-3
cdr3_length: 13
v_call: TRBV6-6
d_call: -
cdr3_aa: CASNQQERNTIYF
cdr3_nt: TGTGCCAGCAACCAACAGGAGAGAAACACCATATATTTT

clone_size: -
j_call: TRBJ1-2
cdr3_length: 12
v_call: TRBV29-1
d_call: TRBD1
cdr3_aa: CSVDGTAISYTF
cdr3_nt: TGCAGCGTTGATGGGACAGCCATTAGCTACACCTTC

clone_size: -
j_call: TRBJ2-7
cdr3_length: 14
v_call: TRBV28
d_call: -
cdr3_aa: CASSLSIGAYEQYF
cdr3_nt: TGTGCCAGCAGTTTATCGATAGGGGCCTACGAGCAGTACTTC

clone_size: few
j_call: TRBJ1-1
cdr3_length: 15
v_call: TRBV10-3
d_call: TRBD1
cdr3_aa: CAISPVTGGNTEAFF
cdr3_nt: TGTGCCATCAGCCCCGTGACAGGGGGTAACACTGAAGCTTTCTTT

clone_size: -
j_call: TRBJ2-5
cdr3_length: 13
v_call: TRBV10-3
d_call: TRBD2
cdr3_aa: CAISEGREETQYF
cdr3_nt: TGTGCCATCAGTGAAGGGAGGGAAGAGACCCAGTACTTC

clone_size: -
j_call: TRBJ2-1
cdr3_length: 14
v_call: TRBV5-1
d_call: -
cdr3_aa: CASSLPGVGNEQFF
cdr3_nt: TGCGCCAGCAGCTTGCCGGGAGTGGGCAATGAGCAGTTCTTC

clone_size: -
j_call: TRBJ2-1
cdr3_length: 16
v_call: TRBV10-3
d_call: -
cdr3_aa: CAISQLGLSSYNEQFF
cdr3_nt: TGTGCCATCAGCCAACTTGGACTGAGCTCCTACAATGAGCAGTTCTTC

clone_size: -
j_call: TRBJ2-7
cdr3_length: 14
v_call: TRBV30
d_call: -
cdr3_aa: CAWSPWGTYYEQYF
cdr3_nt: TGTGCCTGGAGTCCCTGGGGGACATACTACGAGCAGTACTTC

clone_size: -
j_call: TRBJ2-2
cdr3_length: 16
v_call: TRBV5-6
d_call: -
cdr3_aa: CASSPGTGSRTGELFF
cdr3_nt: TGTGCCAGCAGCCCGGGAACAGGGTCCCGCACCGGGGAGCTGTTTTTT

clone_size: -
j_call: TRBJ1-2
cdr3_length: 15
v_call: TRBV7-2
d_call: -
cdr3_aa: CASSLAPGESYGYTF
cdr3_nt: TGTGCCAGCAGCTTAGCCCCGGGGGAGAGCTATGGCTACACCTTC

clone_size: -
j_call: TRBJ1-1
cdr3_length: 15
v_call: TRBV28
d_call: -
cdr3_aa: CASSLALGANTEAFF
cdr3_nt: TGTGCCAGCAGTTTGGCATTGGGGGCGAACACTGAAGCTTTCTTT

clone_size: -
j_call: TRBJ2-3
cdr3_length: 12
v_call: TRBV7-8
d_call: -
cdr3_aa: CASSLSTDTQYF
cdr3_nt: TGTGCCAGCAGCTTAAGCACAGATACGCAGTATTTT

clone_size: -
j_call: TRBJ2-2
cdr3_length: 16
v_call: TRBV9
d_call: TRBD1
cdr3_aa: CASSVRGQGNTGELFF
cdr3_nt: TGTGCCAGCAGCGTAAGGGGACAGGGGAACACCGGGGAGCTGTTTTTT

clone_size: -
j_call: TRBJ1-1
cdr3_length: 15
v_call: TRBV2
d_call: -
cdr3_aa: CASGLYGTPNTEAFF
cdr3_nt: TGTGCCAGCGGATTGTACGGGACACCGAACACTGAAGCTTTCTTT

clone_size: -
j_call: TRBJ1-4
cdr3_length: 17
v_call: TRBV4-1
d_call: TRBD1
cdr3_aa: CASSQGRAQGSGGKLFF
cdr3_nt: TGCGCCAGCAGCCAAGGGAGAGCACAGGGGTCTGGTGGAAAACTGTTTTTT

clone_size: -
j_call: TRBJ2-6
cdr3_length: 14
v_call: TRBV7-2
d_call: -
cdr3_aa: CASSLPITQAVLTF
cdr3_nt: TGTGCCAGCAGCCTCCCAATCACACAGGCCGTCCTGACTTTC

clone_size: -
j_call: TRBJ1-1
cdr3_length: 12
v_call: TRBV29-1
d_call: TRBD1
cdr3_aa: CSGGDRATEAFF
cdr3_nt: TGCAGCGGAGGGGACAGGGCCACTGAAGCTTTCTTT

clone_size: once
j_call: TRBJ2-3
cdr3_length: 16
v_call: TRBV9
d_call: TRBD1
cdr3_aa: CASSVDQGGFEDTQYF
cdr3_nt: TGTGCCAGCAGCGTAGACCAAGGGGGCTTCGAAGATACGCAGTATTTT

clone_size: -
j_call: TRBJ2-3
cdr3_length: 15
v_call: TRBV5-1
d_call: -
cdr3_aa: CASSLAGVSTDTQYF
cdr3_nt: TGCGCCAGCAGCTTGGCGGGGGTTAGCACAGATACGCAGTATTTT

clone_size: -
j_call: TRBJ2-1
cdr3_length: 13
v_call: TRBV15
d_call: -
cdr3_aa: CATSRDEAREQFF
cdr3_nt: TGTGCCACCAGCAGAGATGAAGCGCGCGAGCAGTTCTTC

clone_size: -
j_call: TRBJ2-3
cdr3_length: 17
v_call: TRBV7-8
d_call: TRBD2
cdr3_aa: CASSLRTSGGFTDTQYF
cdr3_nt: TGTGCCAGCAGCCTTAGGACTAGCGGGGGATTCACAGATACGCAGTATTTT

clone_size: -
j_call: TRBJ2-7
cdr3_length: 16
v_call: TRBV5-1
d_call: -
cdr3_aa: CASSLNSGGSSYEQYF
cdr3_nt: TGCGCCAGCAGCTTAAATAGCGGAGGAAGCTCCTACGAGCAGTACTTC

clone_size: -
j_call: TRBJ1-1
cdr3_length: 14
v_call: TRBV18
d_call: TRBD1
cdr3_aa: CASSPTGGGTEAFF
cdr3_nt: TGTGCCAGCTCACCAACAGGGGGAGGCACTGAAGCTTTCTTT

clone_size: -
j_call: TRBJ1-5
cdr3_length: 15
v_call: TRBV4-1
d_call: -
cdr3_aa: CASSQVPGSNQPQHF
cdr3_nt: TGCGCCAGCAGCCAGGTTCCAGGTAGCAATCAGCCCCAGCATTTT

clone_size: -
j_call: TRBJ2-1
cdr3_length: 16
v_call: TRBV7-9
d_call: -
cdr3_aa: CASSLSLGTTYNEQFF
cdr3_nt: TGTGCCAGCAGCTTAAGTTTGGGTACGACCTACAATGAGCAGTTCTTC

clone_size: -
j_call: TRBJ1-1
cdr3_length: 12
v_call: TRBV6-1
d_call: -
cdr3_aa: CASSDWVTEAFF
cdr3_nt: TGTGCCAGCAGTGACTGGGTCACTGAAGCTTTCTTT